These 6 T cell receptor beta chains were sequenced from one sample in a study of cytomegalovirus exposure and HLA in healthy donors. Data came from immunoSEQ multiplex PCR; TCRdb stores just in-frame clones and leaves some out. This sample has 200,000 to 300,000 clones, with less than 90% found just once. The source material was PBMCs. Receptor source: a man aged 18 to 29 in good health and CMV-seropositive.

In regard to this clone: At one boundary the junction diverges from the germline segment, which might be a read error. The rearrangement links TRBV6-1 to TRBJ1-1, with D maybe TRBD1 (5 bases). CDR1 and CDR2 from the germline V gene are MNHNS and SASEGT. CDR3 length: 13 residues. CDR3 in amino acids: CASSEALGTAAFF. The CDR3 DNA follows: TGTGCCAGCAGTGAAGCGCTTGGGACTGCAGCTTTCTTT.

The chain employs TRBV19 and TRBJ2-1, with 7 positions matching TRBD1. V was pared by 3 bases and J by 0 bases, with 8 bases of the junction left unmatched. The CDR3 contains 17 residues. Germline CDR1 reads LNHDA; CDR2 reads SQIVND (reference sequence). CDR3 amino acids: CASSIRTGSNSYNEQFF. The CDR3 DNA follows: TGTGCCAGTAGTATTAGGACAGGTAGTAACTCCTACAATGAGCAGTTCTTC.

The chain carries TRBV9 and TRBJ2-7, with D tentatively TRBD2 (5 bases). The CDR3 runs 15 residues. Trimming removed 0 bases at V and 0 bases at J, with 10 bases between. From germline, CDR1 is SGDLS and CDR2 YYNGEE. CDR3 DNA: TGTGCCAGCAGCGTAGATGATAGCGTCTCCTACGAGCAGTACTTC. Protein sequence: CASSVDDSVSYEQYF. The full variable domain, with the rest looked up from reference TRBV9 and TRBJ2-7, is DSGVTQTPKHLITATGQRVTLRCSPRSGDLSVYWYQQSLDQGLQFLIQYYNGEERAKGNILERFSAQQFPDLHSELNLSSLELGDSALYFCASSVDDSVSYEQYFGPGTRLTVT.

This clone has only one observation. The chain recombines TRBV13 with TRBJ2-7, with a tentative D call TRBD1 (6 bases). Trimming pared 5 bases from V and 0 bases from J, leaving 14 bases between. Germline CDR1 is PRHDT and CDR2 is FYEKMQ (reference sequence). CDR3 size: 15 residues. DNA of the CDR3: TGTGCCAGCAGCCGCTCCCTGACAGGCTCCTACGAGCAGTACTTC. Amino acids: CASSRSLTGSYEQYF.

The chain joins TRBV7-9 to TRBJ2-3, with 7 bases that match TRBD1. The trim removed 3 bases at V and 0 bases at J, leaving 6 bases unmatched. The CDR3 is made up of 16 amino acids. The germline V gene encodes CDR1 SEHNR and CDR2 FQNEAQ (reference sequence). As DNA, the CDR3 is TGTGCCAGCAGCTTTTCAGGCAGGGGGAGCACAGATACGCAGTATTTT. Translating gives CASSFSGRGSTDTQYF.

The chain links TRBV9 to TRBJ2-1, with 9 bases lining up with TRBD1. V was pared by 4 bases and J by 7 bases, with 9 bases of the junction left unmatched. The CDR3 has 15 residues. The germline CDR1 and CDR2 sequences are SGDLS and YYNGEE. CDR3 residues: CASSPRTGAGNEQFF. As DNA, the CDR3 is TGTGCCAGCAGCCCCCGGACAGGGGCTGGGAATGAGCAGTTCTTC.